The source of this T cell receptor beta chain is a study of blood T cell repertoires in COVID-19. This CDR3 has 13 residues. CDR1 SGHNT and CDR2 YYREEE come from the germline V gene (reference sequence). Trimming took off 4 bases at V and 7 bases at J, with 11 bases between the two ends. Recovery meant two consecutive negative NP/OP PCR tests, professional clearance, or resolved symptoms. This clone came up once. Using immunoSEQ multiplex PCR, the repertoire was profiled, and TCRdb retains in-frame clones only, with some absent. The sample shows some 510,000 clones, roughly 90% of them seen only once.

The chain carries TRBV5-4 and TRBJ2-2; D possibly corresponds to TRBD2 (5 bases). The TCR originated in a woman between 40 and 50 years old who had recovered from COVID-19. The sample consisted of PBMCs or T cells enriched from blood (not recorded which). CDR3 coding DNA: TGTGCCAGCAGCGAGACTGAGGGCGGGGAGCTGTTTTTT. This codes for CASSETEGGELFF.